This entry describes one TCR beta chain. Its specificity is unknown. The sample is drawn from a study of chemoradiotherapy in HPV16-positive cancers. Study information: Two HPV16-positive patients' cells yielded candidate HPV-specific clones and common motifs. Study findings and constraints: Candidate HPV-specific clones and E7-related TCR motifs grew in tumor during treatment.

Profiling relied on immunoSEQ multiplex PCR, and the TCRdb table lists in-frame clones only, not all of them. In the table there are fewer than 5,000 clones, just under 80% of which are singletons. The CDR3 spans 15 residues. Germline trimming cut 6 bases from V and 0 bases from J; bases unmatched to any gene: 8. From germline, CDR1 is SQVTM and CDR2 ANQGSEA. V gene TRBV29-1 combines with J gene TRBJ2-1, with 7 bases matching TRBD1. Here the sequenced sample was tumor tissue, taken from a patient who underwent chemoradiotherapy. The sequence came from a human donor with HPV-associated anogenital cancer. CDR3 loop: CSVRQGRGSYNEQFF. CDR3 in DNA: TGCAGCGTGAGACAGGGAAGAGGCTCCTACAATGAGCAGTTCTTC.